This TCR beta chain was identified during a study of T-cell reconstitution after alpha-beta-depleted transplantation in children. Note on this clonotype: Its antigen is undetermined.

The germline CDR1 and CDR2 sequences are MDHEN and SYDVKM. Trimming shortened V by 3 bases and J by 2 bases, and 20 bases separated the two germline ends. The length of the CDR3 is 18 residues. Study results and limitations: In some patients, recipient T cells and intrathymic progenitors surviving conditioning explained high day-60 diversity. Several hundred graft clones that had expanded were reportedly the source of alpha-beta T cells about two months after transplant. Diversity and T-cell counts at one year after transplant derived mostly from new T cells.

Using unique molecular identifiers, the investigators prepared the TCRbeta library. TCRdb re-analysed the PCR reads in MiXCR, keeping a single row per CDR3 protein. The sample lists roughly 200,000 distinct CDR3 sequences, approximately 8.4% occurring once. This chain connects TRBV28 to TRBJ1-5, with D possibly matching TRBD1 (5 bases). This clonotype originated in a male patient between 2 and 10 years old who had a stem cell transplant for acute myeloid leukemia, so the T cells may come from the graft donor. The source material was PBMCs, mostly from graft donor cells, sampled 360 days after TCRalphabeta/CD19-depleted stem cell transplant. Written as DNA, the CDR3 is TGTGCCAGCAGTTTGTATGATTGGGGCAGGCTTCGCAATCAGCCCCAGCATTTT. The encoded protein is CASSLYDWGRLRNQPQHF.